This TCR beta chain was sequenced for a study of T cells expressing NK-cell markers. Study overall: The TCR beta repertoires were obtained from sorted CD3+CD56+NKG2C+, CD3+CD56+NKG2C- and CD3+CD56-NKG2C+ T cells. Study results and limitations: Unclear, still, was the HCMV specificity of the expanded NKG2C+ T cell clones. Dominant NKG2C+ clonotypes in 5 or 6 donors made up roughly 1.0-8% of CD8+ T cells.

The authors generated TCR beta cDNA through 5'RACE template switching with UMIs. TCRdb reprocessed the 5' RACE reads and keeps a single row for each CDR3 protein, giving no DNA. This table holds approximately 380,000 distinct CDR3 sequences. The CDR3 loop spans 15 amino acids. Germline V gene sequence: CDR1 MNHEY, CDR2 SMNVEV (reference sequence). Worth noting for this clonotype: Its matching antigen is unknown.

The sample was blood T cells: a sorted CD56 or NKG2C T cell subset, CD4+ or CD8+ T cells, or bulk PBMC T cells (not recorded which). The sequence was obtained from a man between 18 and 69 years old in good health. This rearrangement joins TRBV27 to TRBJ1-3; TCRdb outputs TRBD1, but without DNA this stays unchecked. The CDR3 is CASPWGDAVWNTIYF.